Here is one T cell receptor (beta chain) with its context. Sequencing was performed with immunoSEQ multiplex PCR; in TCRdb, only in-frame clones are kept and a portion is missing. The data show 84,000 or so clones, about 94% seen once. There are 16 residues in the CDR3. V lost 7 bases, J lost 2 bases, and 17 bases lay in between. Germline-derived CDR1 and CDR2 are MDHEN and SYDVKM. This specimen comes from a study of technical replicates of blood from a handful of donors. The sequence came from a human donor in good health. This chain connects TRBV28 to TRBJ2-2; TRBD1 is a possible D gene (6 bases). Material: T cells isolated from PBMCs. The CDR3 sequence: CASTRGGGKNTGELFF. The CDR3 DNA reads TGTGCCAGCACCAGGGGTGGGGGTAAAAACACCGGGGAGCTGTTTTTT.